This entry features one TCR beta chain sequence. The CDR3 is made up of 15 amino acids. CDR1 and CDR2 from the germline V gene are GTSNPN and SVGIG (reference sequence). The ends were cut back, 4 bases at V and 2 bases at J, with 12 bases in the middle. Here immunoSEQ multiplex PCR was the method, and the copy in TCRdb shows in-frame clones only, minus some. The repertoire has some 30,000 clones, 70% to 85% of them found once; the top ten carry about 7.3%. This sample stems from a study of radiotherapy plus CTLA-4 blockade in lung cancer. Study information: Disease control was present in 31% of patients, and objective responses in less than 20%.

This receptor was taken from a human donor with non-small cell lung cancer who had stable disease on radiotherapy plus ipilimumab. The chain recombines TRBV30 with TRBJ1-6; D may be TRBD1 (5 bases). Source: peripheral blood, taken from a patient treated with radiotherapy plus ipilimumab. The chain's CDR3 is CAWTGRTAYNSPLHF. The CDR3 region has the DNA TGTGCCTGGACAGGGCGGACGGCCTATAATTCACCCCTCCACTTT.